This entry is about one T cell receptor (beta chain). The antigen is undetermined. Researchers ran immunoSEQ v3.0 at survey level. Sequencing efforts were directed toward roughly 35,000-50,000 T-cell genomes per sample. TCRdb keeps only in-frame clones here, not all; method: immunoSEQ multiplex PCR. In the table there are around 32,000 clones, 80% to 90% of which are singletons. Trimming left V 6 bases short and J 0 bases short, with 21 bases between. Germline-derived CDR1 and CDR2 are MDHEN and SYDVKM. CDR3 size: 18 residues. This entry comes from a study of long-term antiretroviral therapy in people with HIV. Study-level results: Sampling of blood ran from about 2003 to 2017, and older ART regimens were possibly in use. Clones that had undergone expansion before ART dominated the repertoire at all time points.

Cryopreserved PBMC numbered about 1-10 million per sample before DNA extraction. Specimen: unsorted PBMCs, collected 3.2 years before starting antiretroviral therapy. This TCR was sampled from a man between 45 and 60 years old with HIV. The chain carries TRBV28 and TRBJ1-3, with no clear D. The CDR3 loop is CASRPGWVLGFSGNTIYF. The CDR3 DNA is TGTGCCAGCAGGCCGGGGTGGGTACTCGGATTCTCTGGAAACACCATATATTTT.